A selection of T cell receptor beta chains follows, all from one sample in a study of human T cells and chemical hapten exposure. TCRdb processed the RACE reads anew with MiXCR; each CDR3 protein has one entry. Among a few hundred thousand distinct CDR3 sequences listed, about 6% were seen once. This specimen consisted of whole blood, obtained in connection with sensitization to the hapten diphenylcyclopropenone (DPC). The receptors stem from a woman younger than 30 with alopecia areata. Some clones in this sample may be carry-over from other donors' samples. Both conserved end residues are part of each CDR3. A D gene is named only where the DNA matches it firmly. Size is stated for part of the rows, as once, few or many counts, or as a class when the clone is expanded.

clone_size: few; v_call: TRBV4-3; j_call: TRBJ2-7; d_call: NA; cdr3_aa: CASSQEGFYEQYF; cdr3_nt: TGCGCCAGCAGCCAGGAGGGATTCTACGAGCAGTACTTC
clone_size: many; v_call: TRBV5-1; j_call: TRBJ2-3; d_call: NA; cdr3_aa: CASNPRAGPPDTQYF; cdr3_nt: TGCGCCAGCAACCCCCGGGCAGGGCCTCCAGATACGCAGTATTTT
clone_size: NA; v_call: TRBV15; j_call: TRBJ1-4; d_call: NA; cdr3_aa: CATSRDGRANEKLFF; cdr3_nt: TGTGCCACCAGCAGAGATGGTCGGGCTAATGAAAAACTGTTTTTT
clone_size: many; v_call: TRBV28; j_call: TRBJ1-1; d_call: NA; cdr3_aa: CASSLSPPRTEAFF; cdr3_nt: TGTGCCAGCAGTTTATCACCCCCTAGGACTGAAGCTTTCTTT
clone_size: NA; v_call: TRBV4-2; j_call: TRBJ2-3; d_call: TRBD2; cdr3_aa: CVSSPGTSGVRTDTQYF; cdr3_nt: TGTGTCAGCAGCCCCGGGACTAGCGGGGTCCGCACAGATACGCAGTATTTT
clone_size: many; v_call: TRBV20-1; j_call: TRBJ2-7; d_call: TRBD1; cdr3_aa: CSASFQGASYEQYF; cdr3_nt: TGCAGTGCTAGTTTTCAGGGGGCAAGCTACGAGCAGTACTTC
clone_size: many; v_call: TRBV18; j_call: TRBJ1-6; d_call: NA; cdr3_aa: CASSPDSSYNSPLHF; cdr3_nt: TGTGCCAGCTCACCAGACAGCTCCTATAATTCACCCCTCCACTTT
clone_size: many; v_call: TRBV6-2/TRBV6-3; j_call: TRBJ1-5; d_call: TRBD1; cdr3_aa: CASSYDRDPQPQHF; cdr3_nt: TGTGCCAGCAGTTATGACAGGGACCCCCAGCCCCAGCATTTT
clone_size: NA; v_call: TRBV6-5; j_call: TRBJ1-2; d_call: NA; cdr3_aa: CASHGASGYTF; cdr3_nt: TGTGCATCCCATGGAGCGAGTGGCTACACCTTC
clone_size: few; v_call: TRBV27; j_call: TRBJ2-1; d_call: NA; cdr3_aa: CASGTFDSYNEQFF; cdr3_nt: TGTGCCAGCGGGACCTTTGACTCCTACAATGAGCAGTTCTTC
clone_size: many; v_call: TRBV20-1; j_call: TRBJ1-2; d_call: NA; cdr3_aa: CSAVIPNSYGYTF; cdr3_nt: TGCAGTGCTGTCATACCCAATTCGTATGGCTACACCTTC
clone_size: once; v_call: TRBV7-2; j_call: TRBJ2-5; d_call: NA; cdr3_aa: CASSTLPYQETQYF; cdr3_nt: TGTGCCAGCAGCACCCTGCCCTACCAAGAGACCCAGTACTTC
clone_size: NA; v_call: TRBV16; j_call: TRBJ2-1; d_call: NA; cdr3_aa: CAGSQYQRAYNEQFF; cdr3_nt: TGTGCCGGCAGCCAATATCAGCGGGCCTACAATGAGCAGTTCTTC
clone_size: many; v_call: TRBV28; j_call: TRBJ2-1; d_call: TRBD1; cdr3_aa: CASRWDREVDEQFF; cdr3_nt: TGTGCCAGCAGGTGGGACAGGGAAGTGGATGAGCAGTTCTTC
clone_size: many; v_call: TRBV7-9; j_call: TRBJ1-2; d_call: NA; cdr3_aa: CASRLSLGAYDGYTF; cdr3_nt: TGTGCCAGCAGACTGTCTTTGGGGGCGTACGATGGCTACACCTTC
clone_size: NA; v_call: TRBV4-1; j_call: TRBJ1-3; d_call: TRBD1; cdr3_aa: CASSQDGQGRNTIYF; cdr3_nt: TGCGCCAGCAGCCAAGATGGACAGGGGAGAAACACCATATATTTT
clone_size: few; v_call: TRBV29-1; j_call: TRBJ1-1; d_call: NA; cdr3_aa: CSGGMGNTEAFF; cdr3_nt: TGCAGCGGCGGGATGGGAAACACTGAAGCTTTCTTT
clone_size: few; v_call: TRBV3-1; j_call: TRBJ2-1; d_call: NA; cdr3_aa: CASSQGPSDVYNEQFF; cdr3_nt: TGTGCCAGCAGCCAAGGTCCTAGCGATGTATACAATGAGCAGTTCTTC
clone_size: few; v_call: TRBV20-1; j_call: TRBJ2-1; d_call: TRBD2; cdr3_aa: CSARQVRGKSYNEQFF; cdr3_nt: TGCAGTGCTCGCCAAGTGCGGGGGAAATCCTACAATGAGCAGTTCTTC
clone_size: NA; v_call: TRBV10-3; j_call: TRBJ2-1; d_call: TRBD1; cdr3_aa: CATEKGQGVSYNEQFF; cdr3_nt: TGTGCCACCGAAAAGGGACAGGGGGTTTCCTACAATGAGCAGTTCTTC
clone_size: NA; v_call: TRBV11-2; j_call: TRBJ2-2; d_call: TRBD2; cdr3_aa: CASSLGTSSPGELFF; cdr3_nt: TGTGCCAGCAGCTTAGGGACTAGTTCACCCGGGGAGCTGTTTTTT
clone_size: many; v_call: TRBV27; j_call: TRBJ1-4; d_call: TRBD1; cdr3_aa: CASSPFAPQGGNEKLFF; cdr3_nt: TGTGCCAGCAGTCCGTTCGCACCCCAGGGGGGTAATGAAAAACTGTTTTTT
clone_size: NA; v_call: TRBV20-1; j_call: TRBJ1-6; d_call: TRBD1; cdr3_aa: CSARGQGRSSPLHF; cdr3_nt: TGCAGTGCTAGAGGACAGGGACGCTCTTCACCCCTCCACTTT
clone_size: few; v_call: TRBV7-2; j_call: TRBJ1-6; d_call: TRBD1; cdr3_aa: CASSLAQGAESPLHF; cdr3_nt: TGTGCCAGCAGCTTAGCGCAGGGGGCGGAATCACCCCTCCACTTT
clone_size: many; v_call: TRBV12-3/TRBV12-4; j_call: TRBJ1-1; d_call: NA; cdr3_aa: CASQTGSFNTEAFF; cdr3_nt: TGTGCCAGCCAAACAGGGAGCTTTAACACTGAAGCTTTCTTT
clone_size: many; v_call: TRBV4-2; j_call: TRBJ1-6; d_call: TRBD1; cdr3_aa: CASSQESGQGHSPLHF; cdr3_nt: TGTGCCAGCAGCCAAGAATCGGGACAGGGACATTCACCCCTCCACTTT
clone_size: many; v_call: TRBV9; j_call: TRBJ2-3; d_call: TRBD2; cdr3_aa: CASSVSQTSGSTDTQYF; cdr3_nt: TGTGCCAGCAGCGTAAGCCAGACTAGCGGCAGCACAGATACGCAGTATTTT
clone_size: NA; v_call: TRBV10-3; j_call: TRBJ1-1; d_call: TRBD1; cdr3_aa: CAILSGQGLWEAFF; cdr3_nt: TGTGCCATCCTGTCGGGACAGGGGCTTTGGGAAGCTTTCTTT